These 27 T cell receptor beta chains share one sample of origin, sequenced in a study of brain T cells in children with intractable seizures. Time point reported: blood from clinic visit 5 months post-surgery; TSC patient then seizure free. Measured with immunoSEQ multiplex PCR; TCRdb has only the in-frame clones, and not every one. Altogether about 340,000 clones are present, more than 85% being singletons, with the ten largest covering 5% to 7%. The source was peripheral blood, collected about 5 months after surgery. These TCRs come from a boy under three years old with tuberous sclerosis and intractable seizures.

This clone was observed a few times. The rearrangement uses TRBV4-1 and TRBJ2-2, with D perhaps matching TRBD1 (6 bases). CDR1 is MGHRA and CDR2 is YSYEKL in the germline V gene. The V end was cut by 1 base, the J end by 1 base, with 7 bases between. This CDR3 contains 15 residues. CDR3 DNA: TGCGCCAGCAGCCAAGGGACAGAGAACACCGGGGAGCTGTTTTTT. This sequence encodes CASSQGTENTGELFF.

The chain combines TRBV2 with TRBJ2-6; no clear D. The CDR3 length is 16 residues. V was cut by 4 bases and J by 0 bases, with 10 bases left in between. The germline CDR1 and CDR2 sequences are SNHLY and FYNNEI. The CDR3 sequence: CASSGGSSSGANVLTF. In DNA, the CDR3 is TGTGCCAGCAGTGGAGGATCCAGCTCTGGGGCCAACGTCCTGACTTTC.

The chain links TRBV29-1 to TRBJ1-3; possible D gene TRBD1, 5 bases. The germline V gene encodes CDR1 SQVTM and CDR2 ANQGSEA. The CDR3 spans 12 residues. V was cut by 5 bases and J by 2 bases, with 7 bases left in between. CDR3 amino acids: CSVRGTGNTIYF. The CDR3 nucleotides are TGCAGCGTTCGGGGGACTGGAAACACCATATATTTT.

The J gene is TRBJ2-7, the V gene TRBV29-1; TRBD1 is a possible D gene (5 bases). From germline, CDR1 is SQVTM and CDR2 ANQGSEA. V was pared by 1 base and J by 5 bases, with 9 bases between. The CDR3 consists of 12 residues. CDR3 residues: CSVEGDSNEQYF. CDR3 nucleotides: TGCAGCGTTGAAGGTGACAGCAACGAGCAGTACTTC.

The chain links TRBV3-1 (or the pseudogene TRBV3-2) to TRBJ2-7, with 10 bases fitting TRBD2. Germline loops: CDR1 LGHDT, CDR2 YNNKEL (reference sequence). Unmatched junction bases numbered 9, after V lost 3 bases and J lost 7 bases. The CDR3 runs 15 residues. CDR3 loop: CASSQASGGLREQYF. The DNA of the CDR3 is TGTGCCAGCAGCCAGGCTAGCGGGGGCCTGCGGGAGCAGTACTTC.

The CDR3 region has the DNA TGTGCCAGCAGCCTGACAGCTAGCACAGATACGCAGTATTTT. As protein: CASSLTASTDTQYF. The chain joins TRBV6-5 to TRBJ2-3, with a weak D call TRBD1 (5 bases). V gave up 6 bases and J gave up 0 bases, with 10 bases separating them. The germline V gene encodes CDR1 MNHEY and CDR2 SVGAGI. The CDR3 length is 14 residues.

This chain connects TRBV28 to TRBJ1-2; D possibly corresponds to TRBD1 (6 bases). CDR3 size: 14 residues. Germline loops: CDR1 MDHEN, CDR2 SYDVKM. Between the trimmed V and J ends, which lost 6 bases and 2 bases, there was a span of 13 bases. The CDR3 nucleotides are TGTGCCAGCAGATCTCCCCAGGGGAACTATGGCTACACCTTC. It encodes CASRSPQGNYGYTF.

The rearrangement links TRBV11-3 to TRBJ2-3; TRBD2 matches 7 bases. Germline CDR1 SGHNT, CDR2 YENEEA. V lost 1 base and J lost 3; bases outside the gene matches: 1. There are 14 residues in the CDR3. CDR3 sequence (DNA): TGTGCCAGCAGCTTAGGGGGGGGAACAGATACGCAGTATTTT. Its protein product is CASSLGGGTDTQYF. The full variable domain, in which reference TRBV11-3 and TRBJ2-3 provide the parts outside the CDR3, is EAGVVQSPRYKIIEKKQPVAFWCNPISGHNTLYWYLQNLGQGPELLIRYENEEAVDDSQLPKDRFSAERLKGVDSTLKIQPAELGDSAVYLCASSLGGGTDTQYFGPGTRLTVL.

CDR3 nucleotide sequence: TGTGCCAGCAGTTTGACGGGATCTTCGGGAAACACCATATATTTT. Encoded protein: CASSLTGSSGNTIYF. The chain uses TRBV27 and TRBJ1-3; D is uncertain. This CDR3 is 15 amino acids long. V lost 3 bases, J lost 4 bases, and 13 bases lay in between. Germline loops: CDR1 MNHEY, CDR2 SMNVEV (reference sequence).

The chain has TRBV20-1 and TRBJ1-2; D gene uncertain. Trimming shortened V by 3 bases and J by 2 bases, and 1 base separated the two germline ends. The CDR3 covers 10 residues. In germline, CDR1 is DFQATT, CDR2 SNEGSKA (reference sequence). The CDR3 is CSASNYGYTF. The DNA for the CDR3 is TGCAGTGCTAGCAACTATGGCTACACCTTC.

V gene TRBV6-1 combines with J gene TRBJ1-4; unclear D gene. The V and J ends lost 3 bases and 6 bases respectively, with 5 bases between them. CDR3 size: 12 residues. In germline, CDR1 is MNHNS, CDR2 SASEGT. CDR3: CASSDTDEKLFF. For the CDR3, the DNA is TGTGCCAGCAGTGATACAGATGAAAAACTGTTTTTT.

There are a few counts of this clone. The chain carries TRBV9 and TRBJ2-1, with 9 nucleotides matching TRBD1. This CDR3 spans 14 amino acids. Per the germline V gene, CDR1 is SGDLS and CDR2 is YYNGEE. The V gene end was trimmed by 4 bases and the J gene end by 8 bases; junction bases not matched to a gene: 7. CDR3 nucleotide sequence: TGTGCCAGCAGCCTGCGGGACAGGGCGGATGAGCAGTTCTTC. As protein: CASSLRDRADEQFF. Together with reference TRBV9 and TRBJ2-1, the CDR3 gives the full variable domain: DSGVTQTPKHLITATGQRVTLRCSPRSGDLSVYWYQQSLDQGLQFLIQYYNGEERAKGNILERFSAQQFPDLHSELNLSSLELGDSALYFCASSLRDRADEQFFGPGTRLTVL.

CDR3 sequence reads: CASSFLAGQVNYEQYF. The CDR3 DNA sequence: TGCGCCAGCAGCTTTCTAGCGGGACAGGTTAACTACGAGCAGTACTTC. V and J are TRBV5-1 and TRBJ2-7, with a weak D call TRBD2 (9 bases). Germline CDR1 SGHRS, CDR2 YFSETQ. V dropped 2 bases and J dropped 3 bases, with 18 bases sitting between them. The CDR3 sequence is 16 residues long.

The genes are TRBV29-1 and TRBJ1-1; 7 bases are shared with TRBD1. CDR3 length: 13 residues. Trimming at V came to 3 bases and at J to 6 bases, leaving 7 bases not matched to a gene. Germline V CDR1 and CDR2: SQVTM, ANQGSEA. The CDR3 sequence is CSVERGPEAEAFF. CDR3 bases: TGCAGCGTTGAGAGGGGGCCGGAGGCTGAAGCTTTCTTT.

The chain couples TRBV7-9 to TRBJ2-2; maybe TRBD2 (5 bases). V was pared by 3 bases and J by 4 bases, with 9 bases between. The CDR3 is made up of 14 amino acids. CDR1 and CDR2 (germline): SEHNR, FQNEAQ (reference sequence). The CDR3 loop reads CASSFGLSTGELFF. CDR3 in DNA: TGTGCCAGCAGCTTTGGACTCTCCACCGGGGAGCTGTTTTTT.

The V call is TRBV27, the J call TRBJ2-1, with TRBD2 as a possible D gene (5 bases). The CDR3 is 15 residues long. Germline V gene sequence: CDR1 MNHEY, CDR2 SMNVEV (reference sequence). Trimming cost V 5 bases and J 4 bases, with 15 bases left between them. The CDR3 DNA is TGTGCCAGCAGTCCTGGTCCCGGGGAGTACAATGAGCAGTTCTTC. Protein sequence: CASSPGPGEYNEQFF.

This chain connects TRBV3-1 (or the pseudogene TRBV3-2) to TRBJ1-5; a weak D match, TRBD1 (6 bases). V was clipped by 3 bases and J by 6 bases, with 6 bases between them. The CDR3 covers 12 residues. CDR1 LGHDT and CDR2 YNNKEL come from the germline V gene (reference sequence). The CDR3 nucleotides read TGTGCCAGCAGCCACAGGGGTCAGCCCCAGCATTTT. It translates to CASSHRGQPQHF.

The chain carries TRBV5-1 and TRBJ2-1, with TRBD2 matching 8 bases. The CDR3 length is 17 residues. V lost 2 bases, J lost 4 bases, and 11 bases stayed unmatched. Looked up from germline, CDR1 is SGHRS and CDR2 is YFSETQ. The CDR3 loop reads CASSFFGSGEKYNEQFF. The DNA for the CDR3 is TGCGCCAGCAGCTTCTTCGGTAGCGGGGAAAAATACAATGAGCAGTTCTTC.

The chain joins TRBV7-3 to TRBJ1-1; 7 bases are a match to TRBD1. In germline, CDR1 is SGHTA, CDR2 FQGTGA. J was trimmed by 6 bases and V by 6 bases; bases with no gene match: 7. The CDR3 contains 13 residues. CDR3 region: CASSLDREAEAFF. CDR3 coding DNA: TGTGCCAGCAGTTTAGACAGGGAGGCTGAAGCTTTCTTT. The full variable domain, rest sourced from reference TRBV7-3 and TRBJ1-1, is GAGVSQTPSNKVTEKGKYVELRCDPISGHTALYWYRQSLGQGPEFLIYFQGTGAADDSGLPNDRFFAVRPEGSVSTLKIQRTERGDSAVYLCASSLDREAEAFFGQGTRLTVV.

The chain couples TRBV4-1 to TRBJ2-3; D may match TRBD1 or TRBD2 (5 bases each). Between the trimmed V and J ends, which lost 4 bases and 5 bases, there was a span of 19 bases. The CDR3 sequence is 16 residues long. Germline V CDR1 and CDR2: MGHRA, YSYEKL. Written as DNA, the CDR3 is TGCGCCAGCAGCCTAGCCGGGACCCTGGATGGAGATACGCAGTATTTT. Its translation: CASSLAGTLDGDTQYF.

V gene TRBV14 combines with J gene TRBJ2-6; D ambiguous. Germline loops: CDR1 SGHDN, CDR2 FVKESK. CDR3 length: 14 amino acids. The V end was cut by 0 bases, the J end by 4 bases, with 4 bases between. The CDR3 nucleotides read TGTGCCAGCAGCCAAGATTTGGGGGCCAACGTCCTGACTTTC. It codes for CASSQDLGANVLTF.

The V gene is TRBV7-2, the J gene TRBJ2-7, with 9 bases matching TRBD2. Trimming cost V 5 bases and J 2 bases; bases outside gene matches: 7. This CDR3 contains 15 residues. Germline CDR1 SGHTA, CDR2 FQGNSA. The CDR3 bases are TGTGCCAGCAGCCCCGCTAGCGGGACAGCCTACGAGCAGTACTTC. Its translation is CASSPASGTAYEQYF.

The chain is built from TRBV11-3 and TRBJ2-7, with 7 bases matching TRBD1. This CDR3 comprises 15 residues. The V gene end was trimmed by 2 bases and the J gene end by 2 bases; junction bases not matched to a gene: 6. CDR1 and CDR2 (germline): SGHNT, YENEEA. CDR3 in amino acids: CASSLPGQAAYEQYF. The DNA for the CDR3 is TGTGCCAGCAGCTTACCCGGACAGGCAGCCTACGAGCAGTACTTC.

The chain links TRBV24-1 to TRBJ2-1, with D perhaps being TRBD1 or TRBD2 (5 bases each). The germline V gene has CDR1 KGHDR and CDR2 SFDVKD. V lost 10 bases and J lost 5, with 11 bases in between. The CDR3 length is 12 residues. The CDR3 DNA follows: TGTGCCACGGGACGTCAAAACAATGAGCAGTTCTTC. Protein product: CATGRQNNEQFF.

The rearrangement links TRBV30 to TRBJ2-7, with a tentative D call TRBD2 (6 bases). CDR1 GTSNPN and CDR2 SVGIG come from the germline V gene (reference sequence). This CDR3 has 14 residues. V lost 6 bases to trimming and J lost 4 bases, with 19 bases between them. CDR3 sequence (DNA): TGTGCCTGTCAAGGGTCCGACGGGACTTACGAGCAGTACTTC. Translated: CACQGSDGTYEQYF.

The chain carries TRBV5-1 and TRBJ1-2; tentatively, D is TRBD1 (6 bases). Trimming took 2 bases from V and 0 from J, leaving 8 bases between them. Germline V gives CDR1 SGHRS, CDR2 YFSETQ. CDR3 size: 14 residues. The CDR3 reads CASSLQGSNYGYTF. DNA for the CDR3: TGCGCCAGCAGCTTACAGGGATCTAACTATGGCTACACCTTC.

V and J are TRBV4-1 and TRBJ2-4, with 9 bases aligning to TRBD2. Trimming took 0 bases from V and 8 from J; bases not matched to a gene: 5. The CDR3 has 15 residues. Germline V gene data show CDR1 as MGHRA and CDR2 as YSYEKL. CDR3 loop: CASSQESGGRDIQYF. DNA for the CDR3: TGCGCCAGCAGCCAAGAAAGCGGGGGGCGGGACATTCAGTACTTC.